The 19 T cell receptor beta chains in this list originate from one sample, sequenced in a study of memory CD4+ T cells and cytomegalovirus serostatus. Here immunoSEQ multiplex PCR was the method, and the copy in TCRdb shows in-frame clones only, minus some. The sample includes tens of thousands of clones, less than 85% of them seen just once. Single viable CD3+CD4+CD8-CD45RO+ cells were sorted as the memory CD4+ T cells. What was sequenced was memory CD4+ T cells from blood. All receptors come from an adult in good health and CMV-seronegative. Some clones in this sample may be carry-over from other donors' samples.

The CDR3 sequence is CAITPGVNYGYTF. The CDR3 bases are TGTGCCATCACGCCCGGGGTAAACTATGGCTACACCTTC. The rearrangement uses TRBV10-3 and TRBJ1-2; D is uncertain. Germline assignment: CDR1 ENHRY and CDR2 SYGVKD. The CDR3 is made up of 13 amino acids. V was cut by 7 bases and J by 2 bases, with 11 bases left in between.

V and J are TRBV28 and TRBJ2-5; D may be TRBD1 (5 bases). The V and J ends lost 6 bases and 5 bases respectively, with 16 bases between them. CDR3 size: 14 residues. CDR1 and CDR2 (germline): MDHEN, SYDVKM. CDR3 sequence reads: CASRGAYGGETQYF. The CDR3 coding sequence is TGTGCCAGCAGAGGGGCCTACGGTGGGGAGACCCAGTACTTC.

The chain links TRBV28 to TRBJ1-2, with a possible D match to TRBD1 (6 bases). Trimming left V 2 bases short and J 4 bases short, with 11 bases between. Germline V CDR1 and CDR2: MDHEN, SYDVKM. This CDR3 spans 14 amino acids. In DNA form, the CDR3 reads TGTGCCAGCAGTTTAGGGGGCAGGGTCTATGGCTACACCTTC. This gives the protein CASSLGGRVYGYTF.

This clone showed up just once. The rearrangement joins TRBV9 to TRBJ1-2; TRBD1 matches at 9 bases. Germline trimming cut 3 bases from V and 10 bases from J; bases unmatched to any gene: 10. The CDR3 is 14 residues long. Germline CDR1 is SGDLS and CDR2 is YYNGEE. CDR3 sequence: CASSATGGGLVYTF. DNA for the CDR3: TGTGCCAGCAGCGCAACAGGGGGCGGTCTTGTCTACACCTTC.

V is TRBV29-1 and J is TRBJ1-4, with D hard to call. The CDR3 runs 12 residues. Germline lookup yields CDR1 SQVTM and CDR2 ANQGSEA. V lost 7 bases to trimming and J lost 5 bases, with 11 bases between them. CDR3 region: CSAGRTNEKLFF. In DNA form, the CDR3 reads TGCAGCGCTGGTAGGACGAATGAAAAACTGTTTTTT.

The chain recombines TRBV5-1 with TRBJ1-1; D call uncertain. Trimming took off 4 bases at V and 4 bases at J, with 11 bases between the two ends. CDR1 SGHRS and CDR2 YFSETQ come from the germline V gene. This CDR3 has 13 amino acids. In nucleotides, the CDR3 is TGCGCCAGCAGCGGGCGGGTGACCACTGAAGCTTTCTTT. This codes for CASSGRVTTEAFF.

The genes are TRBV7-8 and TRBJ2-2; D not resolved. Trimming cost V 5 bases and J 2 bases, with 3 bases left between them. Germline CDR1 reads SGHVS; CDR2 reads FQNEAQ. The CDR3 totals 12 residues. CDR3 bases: TGTGCCAGCAGCGCTAACACCGGGGAGCTGTTTTTT. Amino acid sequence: CASSANTGELFF.

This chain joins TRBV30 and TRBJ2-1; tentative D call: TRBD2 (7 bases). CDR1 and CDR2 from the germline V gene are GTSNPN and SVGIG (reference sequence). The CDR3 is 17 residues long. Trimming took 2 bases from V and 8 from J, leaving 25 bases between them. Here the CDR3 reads CAWSPATGWEGGYEQFF. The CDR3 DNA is TGTGCCTGGAGTCCCGCGACGGGGTGGGAGGGGGGCTATGAGCAGTTCTTC.

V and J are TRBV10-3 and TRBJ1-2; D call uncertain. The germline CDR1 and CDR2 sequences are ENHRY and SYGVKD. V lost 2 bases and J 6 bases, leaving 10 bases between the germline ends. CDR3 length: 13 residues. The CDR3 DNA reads TGTGCCATCAGTGAGCCTTCAGTGGATGGCTACACCTTC. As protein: CAISEPSVDGYTF.

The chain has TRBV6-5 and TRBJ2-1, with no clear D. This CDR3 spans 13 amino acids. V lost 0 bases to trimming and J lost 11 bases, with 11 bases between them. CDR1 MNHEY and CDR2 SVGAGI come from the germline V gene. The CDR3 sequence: CASSYSTLEKQFF. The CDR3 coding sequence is TGTGCCAGCAGTTACTCAACACTGGAGAAGCAGTTCTTC.

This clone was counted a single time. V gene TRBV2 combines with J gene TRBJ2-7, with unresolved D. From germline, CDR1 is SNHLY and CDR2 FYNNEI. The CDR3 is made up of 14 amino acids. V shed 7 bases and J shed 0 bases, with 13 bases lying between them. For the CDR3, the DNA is TGTGCCAGCATGGTGACGGATGCCTCCTACGAGCAGTACTTC. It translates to CASMVTDASYEQYF.

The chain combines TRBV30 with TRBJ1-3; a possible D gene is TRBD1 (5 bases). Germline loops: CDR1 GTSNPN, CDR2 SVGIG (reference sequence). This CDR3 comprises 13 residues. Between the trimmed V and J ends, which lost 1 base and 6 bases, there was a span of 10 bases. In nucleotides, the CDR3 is TGTGCCTGGAGTGGGGGACTGGAAAACACCATATATTTT. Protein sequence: CAWSGGLENTIYF. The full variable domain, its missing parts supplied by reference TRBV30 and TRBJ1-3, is SQTIHQWPATLVQPVGSPLSLECTVEGTSNPNLYWYRQAAGRGLQLLFYSVGIGQISSEVPQNLSASRPQDRQFILSSKKLLLSDSGFYLCAWSGGLENTIYFGEGSWLTVV.

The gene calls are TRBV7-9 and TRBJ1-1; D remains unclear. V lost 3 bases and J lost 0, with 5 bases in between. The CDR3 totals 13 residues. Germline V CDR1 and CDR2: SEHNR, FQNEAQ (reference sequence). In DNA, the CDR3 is TGTGCCAGCAGCTTGGTACTGAACACTGAAGCTTTCTTT. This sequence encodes CASSLVLNTEAFF.

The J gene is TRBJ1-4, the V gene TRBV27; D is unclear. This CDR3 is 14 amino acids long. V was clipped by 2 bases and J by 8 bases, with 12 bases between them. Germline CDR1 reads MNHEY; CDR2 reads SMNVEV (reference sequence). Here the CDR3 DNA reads TGTGCCAGCAGTTTAATCGAATCTAGGGAAAAACTGTTTTTT. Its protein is CASSLIESREKLFF.

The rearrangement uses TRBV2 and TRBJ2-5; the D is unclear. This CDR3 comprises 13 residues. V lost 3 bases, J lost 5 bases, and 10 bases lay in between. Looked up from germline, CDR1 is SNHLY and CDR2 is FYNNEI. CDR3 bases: TGTGCCAGCAGTGATGGCCCCGTGGAGACCCAGTACTTC. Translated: CASSDGPVETQYF.

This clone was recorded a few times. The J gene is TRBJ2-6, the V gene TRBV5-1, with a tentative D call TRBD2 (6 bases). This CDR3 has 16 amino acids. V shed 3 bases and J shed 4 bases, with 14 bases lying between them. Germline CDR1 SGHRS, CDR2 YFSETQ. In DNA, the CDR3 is TGCGCCAGCAGCTCACTTGGGGCGGGAGGGGCCAACGTCCTGACTTTC. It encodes CASSSLGAGGANVLTF.

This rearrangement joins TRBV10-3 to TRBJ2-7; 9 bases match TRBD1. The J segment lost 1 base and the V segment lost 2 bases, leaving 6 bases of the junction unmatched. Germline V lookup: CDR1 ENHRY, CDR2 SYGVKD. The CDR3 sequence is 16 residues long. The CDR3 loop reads CAISEATGTGSYEQYF. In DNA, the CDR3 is TGTGCCATCAGTGAGGCAACCGGGACAGGGTCCTACGAGCAGTACTTC.

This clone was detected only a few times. The CDR3 reads CASSPGSGTGGRGQPQHF. The CDR3 DNA reads as TGTGCCAGCTCACCGGGTTCGGGGACAGGGGGCCGGGGTCAGCCCCAGCATTTT. The J gene is TRBJ1-5, the V gene TRBV18; 12 bases line up with TRBD1. CDR1 and CDR2 (germline): KGHSH, LQKENI. The CDR3 is made up of 18 amino acids. The ends lost 3 bases at V and 6 bases at J; junction bases unmatched: 12.

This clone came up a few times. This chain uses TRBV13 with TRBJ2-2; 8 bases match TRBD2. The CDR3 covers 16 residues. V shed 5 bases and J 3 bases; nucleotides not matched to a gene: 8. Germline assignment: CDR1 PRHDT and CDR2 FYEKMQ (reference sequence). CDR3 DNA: TGTGCCAGCAGCCGAACGGGAGGGCCTTACACCGGGGAGCTGTTTTTT. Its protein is CASSRTGGPYTGELFF.